One and the same sample provided the 26 T cell receptor beta chains below, sequenced in a study of blood T cell repertoires in COVID-19. Data came from immunoSEQ multiplex PCR; TCRdb stores just in-frame clones and leaves some out. The sample records 200,000 to 300,000 clones, roughly 79% being singletons. Sequencing input: peripheral blood. The receptors here all came from a woman older than 75 with COVID-19, enrolled during active disease.

The chain links TRBV18 to TRBJ2-7; 10 nucleotides line up with TRBD2. The CDR3 sequence is 16 residues long. The V segment lost 4 bases and the J segment 1 base; nucleotides outside the gene matches: 7. CDR1 is KGHSH, CDR2 LQKENI, per germline. This CDR3 is CASSRTSGSFSYEQYF. As DNA, the CDR3 is TGTGCCAGCTCACGGACTAGCGGATCCTTTTCCTACGAGCAGTACTTC.

V gene TRBV7-2 combines with J gene TRBJ2-7; TRBD2 matches at 7 bases. The germline gives CDR1 SGHTA, CDR2 FQGNSA. The V segment lost 4 bases and the J segment 5 bases; nucleotides outside the gene matches: 17. The CDR3 contains 17 residues. Here the CDR3 reads CASSSGRSGIRGNEQYF. DNA of the CDR3: TGTGCCAGCAGCTCAGGCAGGAGCGGGATCCGAGGGAACGAGCAGTACTTC.

V gene TRBV3-1 (or the pseudogene TRBV3-2) combines with J gene TRBJ2-3, with D perhaps matching TRBD2 (6 bases). CDR1 and CDR2 (germline): LGHDT, YNNKEL (reference sequence). Trimming left V 0 bases short and J 6 bases short, with 13 bases between. The CDR3 loop spans 15 amino acids. The CDR3 protein is CASSQDFRERDTQYF. Written as DNA, the CDR3 is TGTGCCAGCAGCCAAGATTTCCGGGAGAGGGATACGCAGTATTTT.

V and J are TRBV6-6 and TRBJ1-1; no clear D. Deletions cut 8 bases from V and 1 base from J, with 17 bases between. The CDR3 spans 15 residues. The germline CDR1 and CDR2 sequences are MNHNY and SVGAGI (reference sequence). The chain's CDR3 is CASEDFHGSNTEAFF. In nucleotides, the CDR3 is TGTGCCAGCGAGGACTTTCATGGATCGAACACTGAAGCTTTCTTT.

The rearrangement uses TRBV7-2 and TRBJ2-7; D might be TRBD1 (5 bases). Germline CDR1 and CDR2: SGHTA and FQGNSA. CDR3 length: 14 residues. V was trimmed by 2 bases and J by 3 bases, leaving 11 bases between them. The chain's CDR3 is CASSLQGTVYEQYF. DNA of the CDR3: TGTGCCAGCAGCTTACAGGGTACTGTCTACGAGCAGTACTTC.

This chain uses TRBV5-1 with TRBJ2-5, with TRBD1 identical over 8 bases. Germline-derived CDR1 and CDR2 are SGHRS and YFSETQ. V shed 0 bases and J 1 base; nucleotides not matched to a gene: 2. CDR3 length: 15 amino acids. The CDR3 sequence is CASSLGQGSQETQYF. In DNA, the CDR3 is TGCGCCAGCAGCTTGGGACAGGGGAGCCAAGAGACCCAGTACTTC.

This clone was detected only once. This CDR3 is CASSLAAGGYTF. The CDR3 bases are TGTGCCAGCAGCTTAGCCGCAGGGGGCTACACCTTC. The rearrangement uses TRBV7-2 and TRBJ1-2; maybe TRBD1 (5 bases). The V end was cut by 0 bases, the J end by 8 bases, with 7 bases between. This CDR3 spans 12 amino acids. Germline V lookup: CDR1 SGHTA, CDR2 FQGNSA.

V and J are TRBV6-5 and TRBJ1-2; 7 nucleotides line up with TRBD1. Germline lookup yields CDR1 MNHEY and CDR2 SVGAGI. Trimming took 4 bases from V and 7 from J; bases not matched to a gene: 6. This CDR3 contains 13 residues. CDR3 nucleotide sequence: TGTGCCAGCAGTTTCAGGGGGTTTGGTGGCTACACCTTC. Encoded protein: CASSFRGFGGYTF.

The rearrangement uses TRBV9 and TRBJ1-4; D might be TRBD1 (6 bases). The CDR3 sequence is 15 residues long. The V gene lost 4 bases and the J gene lost 4 bases, with 14 bases spanning the gap. Germline V gene sequence: CDR1 SGDLS, CDR2 YYNGEE. The CDR3 reads CASSHEGTNNEKLFF. The CDR3 coding sequence is TGTGCCAGCAGCCATGAGGGGACAAATAATGAAAAACTGTTTTTT.

The chain joins TRBV12-3 or TRBV12-4 to TRBJ2-3, with 9 bases that match TRBD1. The V segment lost 6 bases and the J segment 3 bases; nucleotides outside the gene matches: 1. The CDR3 is 13 residues long. This CDR3 reads CASRGQGTDTQYF. The CDR3 coding sequence is TGTGCCAGCAGAGGACAGGGGACAGATACGCAGTATTTT.

The J gene is TRBJ1-1, the V gene TRBV6-5, with D perhaps matching TRBD1 (5 bases). Trimming cost V 1 base and J 7 bases, with 7 bases left between them. Germline assignment: CDR1 MNHEY and CDR2 SVGAGI. The length of the CDR3 is 12 residues. CDR3 sequence (DNA): TGTGCCAGCAGTTACTGGCAGGGTGAAGCTTTCTTT. This gives the protein CASSYWQGEAFF.

The V and J genes are TRBV4-2 and TRBJ2-7; 12 bases are shared with TRBD2. J gave up 3 bases and V 3 bases, and 3 bases lay outside the gene matches. The CDR3 contains 15 residues. Germline V gene lookup returns CDR1 LGHNA and CDR2 YNFKEQ. The CDR3 bases are TGTGCCAGCAGCCAGGTGACTAGCGGGAGCTACGAGCAGTACTTC. It translates to CASSQVTSGSYEQYF.

This clone appeared once. The chain joins TRBV2 to TRBJ2-7; weak D call: TRBD2 (5 bases). Germline V gene lookup returns CDR1 SNHLY and CDR2 FYNNEI. The CDR3 is 15 amino acids. V lost 8 bases and J 2 bases, leaving 19 bases between the germline ends. Here the CDR3 DNA reads TGTGCCAGCTCTCGCCTTTACGGGGATCCCTACGAGCAGTACTTC. Translating it yields CASSRLYGDPYEQYF.

The rearrangement links TRBV7-2 to TRBJ2-1; D unresolved. CDR1 and CDR2 from the germline V gene are SGHTA and FQGNSA. V was trimmed by 2 bases and J by 4 bases, leaving 12 bases between them. The CDR3 runs to 15 residues. The CDR3 DNA follows: TGTGCCAGCAGCTTATCGAGCGAAGCTTACAATGAGCAGTTCTTC. As protein: CASSLSSEAYNEQFF.

J is TRBJ1-2 and V is TRBV5-1, with D unclear. Between the trimmed V and J ends, which lost 7 bases and 8 bases, there was a span of 12 bases. The length of the CDR3 is 11 residues. Germline loops: CDR1 SGHRS, CDR2 YFSETQ. The DNA for the CDR3 is TGCGCCAGCGGGGAGTCCGGCGGCTACACCTTC. The encoded protein is CASGESGGYTF.

The chain is built from TRBV4-1 and TRBJ2-1; D not resolved. Germline V gene sequence: CDR1 MGHRA, CDR2 YSYEKL. The CDR3 consists of 16 residues. Trimming took off 4 bases at V and 0 bases at J, with 13 bases between the two ends. The CDR3, as DNA: TGCGCCAGCAGCCCGACTTTATCTAGCTCCTACAATGAGCAGTTCTTC. This codes for CASSPTLSSSYNEQFF.

Sample share makes this clone medium-sized. The V gene is TRBV7-9, the J gene TRBJ2-7; 7 bases are shared with TRBD1. The germline V gene encodes CDR1 SEHNR and CDR2 FQNEAQ (reference sequence). The CDR3 is made up of 14 amino acids. Trimming took 4 bases from V and 3 from J; bases not matched to a gene: 6. CDR3 sequence reads: CASSWDSGLYEQYF. CDR3 in DNA: TGTGCCAGCAGCTGGGACAGTGGTCTCTACGAGCAGTACTTC.

This clone appeared a single time. The chain carries TRBV18 and TRBJ2-7, with 16 bases lining up with TRBD2. V trimming: 3 bases; J trimming: 6 bases; junction bases outside the gene matches: 2. The CDR3 loop spans 15 amino acids. Germline CDR1 is KGHSH and CDR2 is LQKENI. CDR3 protein: CASSPGTSGRVEQYF. Here the CDR3 DNA reads TGTGCCAGCTCACCCGGGACTAGCGGGAGGGTCGAGCAGTACTTC.

This clone was counted only a few times. This chain uses TRBV19 with TRBJ2-3; D not resolved. Trimming cost V 7 bases and J 6 bases, with 8 bases left between them. This CDR3 has 11 residues. Germline-derived CDR1 and CDR2 are LNHDA and SQIVND (reference sequence). The CDR3 is CASKLTDTQYF. The DNA of the CDR3 is TGTGCCAGTAAACTCACGGATACGCAGTATTTT.

This chain links TRBV27 with TRBJ2-2, with D perhaps TRBD1 (5 bases). The CDR3 covers 14 residues. The ends were cut back, 6 bases at V and 6 bases at J, with 14 bases in the middle. Germline loops: CDR1 MNHEY, CDR2 SMNVEV (reference sequence). This chain's CDR3 is CASREAGRPGELFF. Written as DNA, the CDR3 is TGTGCCAGCAGAGAGGCAGGGCGGCCCGGGGAGCTGTTTTTT.

The chain uses TRBV6-5 and TRBJ1-2; D perhaps matches TRBD1 (5 bases). CDR3 length equals 15 residues. CDR1 is MNHEY, CDR2 SVGAGI, per germline. V was pared by 0 bases and J by 7 bases, with 15 bases between. The CDR3 DNA reads as TGTGCCAGCAGTTACTCTTCATCGGGGGACCGTGGCTACACCTTC. Its translation is CASSYSSSGDRGYTF.

The CDR3 coding sequence is TGTGCCAGCTCAAGTACCAGAGGGTACGAGCAGTACTTC. Translation: CASSSTRGYEQYF. The V call is TRBV18, the J call TRBJ2-7, with a possible D match to TRBD2 (5 bases). V was cut by 5 bases and J by 4 bases, with 12 bases left in between. This CDR3 comprises 13 residues. Per germline, CDR1 KGHSH and CDR2 LQKENI. Full variable domain (missing parts from reference TRBV18 and TRBJ2-7): NAGVMQNPRHLVRRRGQEARLRCSPMKGHSHVYWYRQLPEEGLKFMVYLQKENIIDESGMPKERFSAEFPKEGPSILRIQQVVRGDSAAYFCASSSTRGYEQYFGPGTRLTVT.

The J gene is TRBJ1-2, the V gene TRBV29-1; D may be TRBD1 (6 bases). Per germline, CDR1 SQVTM and CDR2 ANQGSEA. Trimming shortened V by 6 bases and J by 8 bases, and 25 bases separated the two germline ends. The CDR3 sequence is 15 residues long. CDR3 bases: TGCAGCGTGGCCTTGGACAGTCTCGCTCGGCGAGGCTACACCTTC. It specifies CSVALDSLARRGYTF.

The chain employs TRBV5-6 and TRBJ1-2; tentative D call: TRBD1 (6 bases). Germline V gene sequence: CDR1 SGHDT, CDR2 YYEEEE. The CDR3 length is 15 residues. V was shortened by 4 bases and J by 4 bases, with 17 bases between the two germline ends. CDR3 residues: CASSQGRTRGYGYTF. In DNA form, the CDR3 reads TGTGCCAGCAGCCAGGGACGTACCAGGGGCTATGGCTACACCTTC. Complete variable domain (other parts from reference TRBV5-6 and TRBJ1-2): DAGVTQSPTHLIKTRGQQVTLRCSPKSGHDTVSWYQQALGQGPQFIFQYYEEEERQRGNFPDRFSGHQFPNYSSELNVNALLLGDSALYLCASSQGRTRGYGYTFGSGTRLTVV.

This clone was found a few times. The chain joins TRBV6-5 to TRBJ2-7, with TRBD2 as a possible D gene (5 bases). Germline CDR1 is MNHEY and CDR2 is SVGAGI. The CDR3 spans 14 residues. V dropped 5 bases and J dropped 4 bases, with 15 bases sitting between them. CDR3 coding DNA: TGTGCCAGCAGTCCTAGCAATTCCAGGTACGAGCAGTACTTC. Translation gives CASSPSNSRYEQYF.

The rearrangement joins TRBV6-6 to TRBJ2-7; 12 bases line up with TRBD1. Germline V lookup: CDR1 MNHNY, CDR2 SVGAGI (reference sequence). The CDR3 spans 15 residues. J gave up 4 bases and V 5 bases, and 6 bases lay outside the gene matches. CDR3 loop: CASSPGQGARYEQYF. The CDR3 nucleotides read TGTGCCAGCAGTCCGGGACAGGGGGCTCGGTACGAGCAGTACTTC.